This T cell receptor (beta chain) was identified during a study of T cell repertoires in cytomegalovirus infection (dated by TCRdb to 2018 to 2020). Some background on the complete study: The peptide stimulations were aimed at well-studied HLA-B-restricted epitopes as well as recently identified HLA-C-restricted CMV epitopes, whose presentation resists viral immunomodulation. Because public TCR beta signatures pointed to carriage of CMV infection together with the matching HLA type, the HLA type of each donor mattered for the analysis. Overall study outcomes, separate from this receptor: The ex vivo response was dominated by HLA-C-restricted CMV-specific TCR beta clonotypes, which also provided the single most frequent clonotype in two of eight donors. In both this cohort and an independent roughly 330-donor cohort, the cumulative frequency of public TCR beta family members distinguished carriers of CMV infection plus the relevant HLA type.

The treatment or condition label, as the study defines it: in vitro stimulation with specific CMV peptide epitopes to enrich CMV-specific T cells. This clonotype was seen a few times. This receptor's antigen is unknown. Base qualities were left out, and no much larger clone turns up one base away. Sequencing was carried out with an Illumina HiSeq 1500. TCRdb ran its own pipeline on the public reads, namely fastp trimming at Q25 and MiXCR clone calling, and kept in-frame beta chains. For every CDR3 protein sequence, its rows merge into one entry that carries the most common genes and DNA. The sample table holds some 700,000 distinct CDR3 sequences, of which roughly 33% were seen once. The ten biggest clones cover approximately 18% of the sample. The CDR3 runs 14 residues from the cysteine to the phenylalanine. CDR3 DNA only is kept here, 42 bases in frame from base 1. CDR1 is given as SGHDT and CDR2 as YYEEEE, both from the germline V gene. After removal of 4 bases from V and 15 bases from J, the junction retains 10 bases not matched to a gene.

This TCR was sampled from a human donor in good health (CMV status not recorded). Some clones in this sample may be carry-over from other donors' samples. The source material was cultured PBMCs, sampled from culture after CMV antigen stimulation. The sequence links TRBV5-6 to TRBJ2-1, and 13 junction bases match TRBD2. The nucleotide sequence reads as follows: TGTGCCAGCAGCCCCGGACTAGCGGGAGTCTTTGTGTTCTTC. It specifies CASSPGLAGVFVFF. Joined to the reference TRBV5-6 and TRBJ2-1 proteins, this CDR3 gives the full variable domain: DAGVTQSPTHLIKTRGQQVTLRCSPKSGHDTVSWYQQALGQGPQFIFQYYEEEERQRGNFPDRFSGHQFPNYSSELNVNALLLGDSALYLCASSPGLAGVFVFFGPGTRLTVL.